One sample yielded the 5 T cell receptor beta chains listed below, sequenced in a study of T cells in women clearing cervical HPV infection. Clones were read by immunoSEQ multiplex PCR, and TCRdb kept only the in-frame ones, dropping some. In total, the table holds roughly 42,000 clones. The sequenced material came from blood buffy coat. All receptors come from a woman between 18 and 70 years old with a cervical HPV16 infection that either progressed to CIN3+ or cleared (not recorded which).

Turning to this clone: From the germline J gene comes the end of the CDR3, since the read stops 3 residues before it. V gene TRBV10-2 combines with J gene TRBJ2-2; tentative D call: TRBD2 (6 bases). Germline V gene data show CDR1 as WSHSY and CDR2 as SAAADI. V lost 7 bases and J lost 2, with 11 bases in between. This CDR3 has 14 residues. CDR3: CASNSGLNTGELFF. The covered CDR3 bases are TGCGCCAGCAACTCGGGACTTAACACCGGGGAG.

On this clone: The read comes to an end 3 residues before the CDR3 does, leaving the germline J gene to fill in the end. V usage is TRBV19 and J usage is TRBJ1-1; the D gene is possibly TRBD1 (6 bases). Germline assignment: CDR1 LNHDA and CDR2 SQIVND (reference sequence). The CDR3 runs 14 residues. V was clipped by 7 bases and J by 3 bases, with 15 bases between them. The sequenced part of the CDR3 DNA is TGTGCCAGTACCGTTGGGGGCGGGTACACTGAA. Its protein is CASTVGGGYTE. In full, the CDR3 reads CASTVGGGYTEAFF.

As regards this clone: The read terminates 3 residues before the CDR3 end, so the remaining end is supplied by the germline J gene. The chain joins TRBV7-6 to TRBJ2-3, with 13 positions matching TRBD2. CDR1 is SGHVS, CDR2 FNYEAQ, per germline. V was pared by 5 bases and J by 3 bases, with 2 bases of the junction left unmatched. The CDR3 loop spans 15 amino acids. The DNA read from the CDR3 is TGTGCCAGCAGCGGGACTAGCGGGGATACAGATACG. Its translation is CASSGTSGDTDT. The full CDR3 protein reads CASSGTSGDTDTQYF.

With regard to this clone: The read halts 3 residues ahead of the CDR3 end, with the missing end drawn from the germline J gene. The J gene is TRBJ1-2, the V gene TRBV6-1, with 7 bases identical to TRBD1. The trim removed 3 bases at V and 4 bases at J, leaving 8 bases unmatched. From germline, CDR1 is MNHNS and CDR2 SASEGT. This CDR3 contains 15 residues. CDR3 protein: CASSEKNTGAYGYTF. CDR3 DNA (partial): TGTGCCAGCAGTGAGAAAAACACAGGGGCCTATGGC.

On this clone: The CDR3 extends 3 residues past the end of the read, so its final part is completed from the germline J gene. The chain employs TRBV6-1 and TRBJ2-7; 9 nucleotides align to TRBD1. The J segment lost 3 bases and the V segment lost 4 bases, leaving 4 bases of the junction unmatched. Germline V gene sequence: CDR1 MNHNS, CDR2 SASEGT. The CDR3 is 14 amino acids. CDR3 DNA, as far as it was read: TGTGCCAGCAGTGCAGGACAGGGGATCTACGAG. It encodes CASSAGQGIYE. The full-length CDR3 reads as CASSAGQGIYEQYF.